The T cell receptor (beta chain) under discussion was sequenced for a study of blood T cell repertoires in COVID-19. Study-wide background: The United States, Italy and Spain provided the acute and convalescent COVID-19 samples.

Per the authors' pipeline: The assay estimated nucleated cells by amplifying reference gene primers. Clones were sequenced by immunoSEQ multiplex PCR, and TCRdb holds only the in-frame ones, with some missing. D and trimming were read from the DNA, whereas the V and J calls and clone size are those reported in that table. Found here are about 100,000 clones, approximately 89% of them singletons; the top ten hold around 20%. V was cut by 4 bases and J by 0 bases, with 16 bases left in between. The CDR3 covers 16 residues. Germline assignment: CDR1 MNHEY and CDR2 SVGEGT. The chain carries TRBV6-2 or TRBV6-3 and TRBJ2-7; D perhaps matches TRBD1 (5 bases). This receptor was taken from a human donor in a cohort sampled during active COVID-19. The material sequenced was peripheral blood. The CDR3 reads CASSSFGQLPSYEQYF. The CDR3 bases are TGTGCCAGCAGTTCCTTTGGACAACTCCCCTCCTACGAGCAGTACTTC.